The 10 T cell receptor beta chains presented below share a single source sample, sequenced in a study of blood T cell repertoires in COVID-19. TCRdb keeps only in-frame clones here, not all; method: immunoSEQ multiplex PCR. The sample has about 160,000 clones; 80% are singletons. Sequenced sample: PBMCs or T cells enriched from blood (not recorded which). The receptors were sampled from a woman aged 60-75 years who had recovered from COVID-19.

The gene calls are TRBV5-1 and TRBJ1-2; D possibly corresponds to TRBD1 (6 bases). Germline V CDR1 and CDR2: SGHRS, YFSETQ. The CDR3 is 14 amino acids. The ends were cut back, 1 base at V and 5 bases at J, with 12 bases in the middle. CDR3 sequence reads: CASSLSSGTYGYTF. The CDR3 DNA sequence: TGCGCCAGCAGCTTGTCGTCAGGGACATATGGCTACACCTTC.

The V and J genes are TRBV23-1 and TRBJ2-3; TRBD2 aligns across 8 bases. TRBV23-1 is labeled an ORF, and its function is uncertain. Trimming cost V 6 bases and J 4 bases; bases outside gene matches: 12. CDR3 length: 16 residues. The CDR3 here is CASRRLAGGLPDTQYF. The CDR3 nucleotides are TGCGCCAGCAGGCGCCTCGCGGGGGGCCTCCCAGATACGCAGTATTTT.

This chain connects TRBV24-1 to TRBJ2-3; 8 nucleotides match TRBD2. This CDR3 has 18 amino acids. Trimming cost V 4 bases and J 2 bases; bases outside gene matches: 13. In germline, CDR1 is KGHDR, CDR2 SFDVKD. In nucleotides, the CDR3 is TGTGCCACCAGTGAACGGGGGGGCACCATTAGACTCACAGATACGCAGTATTTT. Translation gives CATSERGGTIRLTDTQYF.

The V call is TRBV9, the J call TRBJ2-2, with 12 positions matching TRBD2. This CDR3 spans 12 amino acids. Looked up from germline, CDR1 is SGDLS and CDR2 is YYNGEE. With 8 bases clipped from V and 8 bases from J, the junction kept 1 base outside the gene matches. CDR3 nucleotide sequence: TGTGCCAGTGGGACTAGCGGGGGGGAGCTGTTTTTT. Translation gives CASGTSGGELFF.

V usage is TRBV18 and J usage is TRBJ2-1; 15 nucleotides align to TRBD2. V was clipped by 5 bases and J by 7 bases; unmatched bases: 9. Germline CDR1 reads KGHSH; CDR2 reads LQKENI. The CDR3 extends over 17 amino acids. The CDR3 reads CASSTPGLAGGVNEQFF. The DNA for the CDR3 is TGTGCCAGCTCAACCCCGGGACTAGCGGGGGGAGTTAATGAGCAGTTCTTC.

The rearrangement links TRBV10-3 to TRBJ2-7, with TRBD1 matching 8 bases. There are 12 residues in the CDR3. V lost 4 bases and J lost 6; bases outside the gene matches: 2. Looked up from germline, CDR1 is ENHRY and CDR2 is SYGVKD. As DNA, the CDR3 is TGTGCCATCAGTGGGCAGGGGGCCGAGCAGTACTTC. It is translated as CAISGQGAEQYF.

The V and J genes are TRBV30 and TRBJ2-2; D gene uncertain. The CDR3 spans 13 residues. V was clipped by 4 bases and J by 3 bases, with 9 bases between them. Germline values: CDR1 GTSNPN, CDR2 SVGIG (reference sequence). CDR3 nucleotides: TGTGCCTGGACCCCTTCGTACACCGGGGAGCTGTTTTTT. This sequence encodes CAWTPSYTGELFF.

The J gene is TRBJ1-1, the V gene TRBV29-1; unclear D gene. The V end lost 5 bases, the J end lost 5 bases, and 9 bases lay between the germline ends. The CDR3 is 11 residues long. Germline CDR1 SQVTM, CDR2 ANQGSEA. This CDR3 is CSVTWRTEAFF. In nucleotides, the CDR3 is TGCAGCGTTACTTGGCGGACTGAAGCTTTCTTT.

The J gene is TRBJ2-1, the V gene TRBV27; 8 bases match TRBD1. With V trimmed by 6 bases and J by 9 bases, 10 bases remained unmatched. This CDR3 spans 14 amino acids. Germline assignment: CDR1 MNHEY and CDR2 SMNVEV (reference sequence). The CDR3 DNA follows: TGTGCCAGCAGGTTACCGGGACAGGCCCGTGAGCAGTTCTTC. Amino acid sequence: CASRLPGQAREQFF.

V is TRBV18 and J is TRBJ2-5, with unresolved D. This CDR3 has 14 amino acids. CDR1 is KGHSH and CDR2 is LQKENI in the germline V gene. The V end was cut by 3 bases, the J end by 0 bases, with 8 bases between. CDR3: CASSPFADQETQYF. The CDR3 region has the DNA TGTGCCAGCTCACCTTTCGCGGACCAAGAGACCCAGTACTTC.